These 14 T cell receptor beta chains were sequenced from one sample in a study of T cell changes during pregnancy in multiple sclerosis. TCRdb's table, derived via immunoSEQ multiplex PCR, lists solely in-frame clones and lacks some. The table includes about 42,000 clones, 80% to 85% detected once. The sample in question was CD4+ T cells from peripheral blood mononuclear cells, obtained before pregnancy. Receptor source: a female donor with multiple sclerosis, enrolled in a pregnancy study.

The chain is built from TRBV30 and TRBJ2-6; D uncertain. Trimming left V 3 bases short and J 2 bases short, with 11 bases between. There are 15 residues in the CDR3. CDR1 is GTSNPN, CDR2 SVGIG, per germline (reference sequence). CDR3 nucleotide sequence: TGTGCCTGGAGGTTTTATGGCCCTGGGGCCAACGTCCTGACTTTC. Protein product: CAWRFYGPGANVLTF.

The CDR3: CASSFGGQGSGEAFF. In DNA, the CDR3 is TGTGCCAGCAGCTTTGGAGGACAGGGGTCGGGTGAAGCTTTCTTT. This chain uses TRBV7-8 with TRBJ1-1, with 9 positions matching TRBD1. The CDR3 has 15 residues. The trim removed 3 bases at V and 7 bases at J, leaving 9 bases unmatched. The germline gives CDR1 SGHVS, CDR2 FQNEAQ.

The CDR3 reads CASSVVPNDPGETQYF. The CDR3 coding sequence is TGTGCCAGCAGCGTAGTACCAAACGACCCGGGGGAGACCCAGTACTTC. V and J are TRBV9 and TRBJ2-5; TRBD2 is a possible D gene (5 bases). The CDR3 contains 16 residues. The V end was cut by 0 bases, the J end by 5 bases, with 17 bases between. The V gene's germline CDR1 is SGDLS and CDR2 YYNGEE. Complete variable domain (other parts from reference TRBV9 and TRBJ2-5): DSGVTQTPKHLITATGQRVTLRCSPRSGDLSVYWYQQSLDQGLQFLIQYYNGEERAKGNILERFSAQQFPDLHSELNLSSLELGDSALYFCASSVVPNDPGETQYFGPGTRLLVL.

The chain joins TRBV5-1 to TRBJ2-3; tentatively, D is TRBD2 (6 bases). The CDR3 totals 16 residues. V shed 0 bases and J shed 3 bases, with 14 bases lying between them. CDR1 is SGHRS, CDR2 YFSETQ, per germline. Here the CDR3 reads CASSLVGGSLTDTQYF. DNA for the CDR3: TGCGCCAGCAGCTTGGTGGGGGGATCCCTTACAGATACGCAGTATTTT.

The chain links TRBV30 to TRBJ2-2; weak D call: TRBD2 (6 bases). Germline V gives CDR1 GTSNPN, CDR2 SVGIG (reference sequence). The CDR3 sequence is 15 residues long. The V end was cut by 4 bases, the J end by 6 bases, with 18 bases between. CDR3 protein: CAWKGGVKESGELFF. The CDR3 DNA follows: TGTGCCTGGAAGGGCGGGGTAAAGGAATCCGGGGAGCTGTTTTTT.

This chain joins TRBV29-1 and TRBJ1-1, with a tentative D call TRBD1 (6 bases). Per germline, CDR1 SQVTM and CDR2 ANQGSEA. The V and J ends lost 0 bases and 5 bases respectively, with 13 bases between them. This CDR3 spans 14 amino acids. CDR3 nucleotides: TGCAGCGTTGAAGATCTCCAGGGGCGTACTGAAGCTTTCTTT. Amino acid sequence: CSVEDLQGRTEAFF.

This sequence joins TRBV6-1 and TRBJ2-7; possibly TRBD1 for D (6 bases). With 6 bases removed from V and 11 bases from J, the gap between germline ends came to 20 bases. CDR1 and CDR2 from the germline V gene are MNHNS and SASEGT. The CDR3 sequence is 13 residues long. The CDR3 is CASSRDIPYPEYF. DNA for the CDR3: TGTGCCAGCAGCCGGGACATCCCCTACCCCGAGTACTTC.

The V and J genes are TRBV6-5 and TRBJ1-5, with 9 bases identical to TRBD1. In germline, CDR1 is MNHEY, CDR2 SVGAGI. The V and J ends lost 5 bases and 5 bases, in that order; junction bases with no gene match: 4. CDR3 length equals 14 residues. CDR3 nucleotides: TGTGCCAGCAGTAAACAGGGGGCGCATCAGCCCCAGCATTTT. It codes for CASSKQGAHQPQHF.

CDR3 loop: CASSPPISRALPTDTQYF. DNA for the CDR3: TGTGCCAGCTCACCACCGATAAGCAGGGCCCTACCCACAGATACGCAGTATTTT. The rearrangement joins TRBV18 to TRBJ2-3, with a tentative D call TRBD1 (5 bases). The CDR3 has 18 amino acids. The V end was cut by 0 bases, the J end by 2 bases, with 18 bases between. Germline values: CDR1 KGHSH, CDR2 LQKENI.

The chain uses TRBV5-1 and TRBJ1-4; the match to TRBD1 covers 9 bases. V lost 6 bases to trimming and J lost 4 bases; unmatched junction nucleotides: 10. The CDR3 covers 16 residues. Per the germline V gene, CDR1 is SGHRS and CDR2 is YFSETQ. The CDR3 here is CASKQKTGGDNEKLFF. The CDR3 DNA reads as TGCGCCAGCAAACAAAAGACAGGGGGAGATAATGAAAAACTGTTTTTT.

The rearrangement links TRBV10-1 to TRBJ2-3; 7 bases map to TRBD2. This CDR3 contains 15 residues. Per the germline V gene, CDR1 is WNHNN and CDR2 is SYGVQD (reference sequence). V gave up 6 bases and J gave up 5 bases; unmatched junction bases: 11. The CDR3 DNA reads TGCGCCAGCAGACGAGGGACTACTCAGAGAGATACGCAGTATTTT. Protein sequence: CASRRGTTQRDTQYF.

The CDR3 is CASSQIYGTGDTVENTEAFF. The CDR3 DNA follows: TGCGCCAGCAGCCAAATCTATGGGACAGGAGATACCGTCGAGAACACTGAAGCTTTCTTT. This chain links TRBV4-1 with TRBJ1-1, with 8 bases aligning to TRBD1. Germline loops: CDR1 MGHRA, CDR2 YSYEKL. This CDR3 contains 20 residues. The V segment lost 2 bases and the J segment 1 base; nucleotides outside the gene matches: 18.

This chain joins TRBV9 and TRBJ1-1; D possibly corresponds to TRBD1 (6 bases). CDR3 size: 12 residues. V lost 6 bases to trimming and J lost 2 bases, with 8 bases between them. CDR1 and CDR2 (germline): SGDLS, YYNGEE. This CDR3 is CASKGDNTEAFF. For the CDR3, the DNA is TGTGCCAGCAAGGGGGACAACACTGAAGCTTTCTTT. Combining the CDR3 with reference TRBV9 and TRBJ1-1 gives the whole variable domain DSGVTQTPKHLITATGQRVTLRCSPRSGDLSVYWYQQSLDQGLQFLIQYYNGEERAKGNILERFSAQQFPDLHSELNLSSLELGDSALYFCASKGDNTEAFFGQGTRLTVV.

The chain carries TRBV29-1 and TRBJ2-7; 8 nucleotides agree with TRBD1. This CDR3 is 13 amino acids long. V shed 4 bases, J shed 6 bases, and the junction held 8 bases outside the gene matches. In germline, CDR1 is SQVTM, CDR2 ANQGSEA. As DNA, the CDR3 is TGCAGCGTTGTTCGCGACAGGGGAGCCGAGCAGTACTTC. Protein product: CSVVRDRGAEQYF.